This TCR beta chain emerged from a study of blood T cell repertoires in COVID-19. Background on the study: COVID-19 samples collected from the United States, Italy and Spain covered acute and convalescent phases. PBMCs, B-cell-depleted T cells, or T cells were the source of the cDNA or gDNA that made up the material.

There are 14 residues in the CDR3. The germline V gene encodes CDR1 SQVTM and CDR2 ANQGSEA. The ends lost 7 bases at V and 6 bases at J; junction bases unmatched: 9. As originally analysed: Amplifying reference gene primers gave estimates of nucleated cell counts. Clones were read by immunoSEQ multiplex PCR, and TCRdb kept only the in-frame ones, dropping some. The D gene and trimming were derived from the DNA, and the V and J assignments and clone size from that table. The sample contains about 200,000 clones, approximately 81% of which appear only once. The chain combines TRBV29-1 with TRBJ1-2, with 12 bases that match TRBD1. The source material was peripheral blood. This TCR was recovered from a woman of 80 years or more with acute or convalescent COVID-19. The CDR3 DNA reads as TGCAGCGGCTCACCCGGGACAGGGGGCGATGGCTACACCTTC. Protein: CSGSPGTGGDGYTF.